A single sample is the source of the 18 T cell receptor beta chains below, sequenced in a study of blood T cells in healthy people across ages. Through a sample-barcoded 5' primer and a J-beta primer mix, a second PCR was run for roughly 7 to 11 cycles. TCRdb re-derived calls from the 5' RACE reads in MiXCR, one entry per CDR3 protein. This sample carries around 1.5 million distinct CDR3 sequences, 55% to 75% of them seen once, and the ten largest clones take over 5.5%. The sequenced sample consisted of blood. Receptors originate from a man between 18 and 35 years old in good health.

CDR3 bases: TGTGCCAGCAGCAAAGTCCCCGAGCAGTACTTC. This encodes CASSKVPEQYF. The chain couples TRBV21-1 to TRBJ2-7. TRBV21-1 is a listed pseudogene. The CDR3 has 11 residues.

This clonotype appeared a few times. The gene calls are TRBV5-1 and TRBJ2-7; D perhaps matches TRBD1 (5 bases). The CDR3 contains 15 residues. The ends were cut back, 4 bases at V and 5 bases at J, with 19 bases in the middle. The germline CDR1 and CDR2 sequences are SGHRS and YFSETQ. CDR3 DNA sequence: TGCGCCAGCAGCGACCCAGGGATCGGTACCGACGAGCAGTACTTC. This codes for CASSDPGIGTDEQYF.

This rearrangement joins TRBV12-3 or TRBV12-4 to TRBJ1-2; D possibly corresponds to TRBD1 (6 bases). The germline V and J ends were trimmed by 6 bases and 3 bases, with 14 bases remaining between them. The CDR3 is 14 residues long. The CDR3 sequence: CASSQDRIHYGYTF. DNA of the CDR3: TGTGCCAGCAGCCAAGACAGGATCCACTATGGCTACACCTTC.

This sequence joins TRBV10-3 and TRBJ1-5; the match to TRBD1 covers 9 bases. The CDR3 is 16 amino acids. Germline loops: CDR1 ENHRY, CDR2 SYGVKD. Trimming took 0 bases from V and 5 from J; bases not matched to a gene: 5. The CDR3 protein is CAISESVTGGDQPQHF. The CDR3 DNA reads TGTGCCATCAGTGAGTCGGTGACAGGGGGTGATCAGCCCCAGCATTTT.

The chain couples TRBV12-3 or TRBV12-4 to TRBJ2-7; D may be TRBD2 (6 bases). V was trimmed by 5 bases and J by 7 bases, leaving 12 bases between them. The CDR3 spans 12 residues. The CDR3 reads CASSPGVREQYF. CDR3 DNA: TGTGCCAGCAGTCCGGGAGTGAGGGAGCAGTACTTC.

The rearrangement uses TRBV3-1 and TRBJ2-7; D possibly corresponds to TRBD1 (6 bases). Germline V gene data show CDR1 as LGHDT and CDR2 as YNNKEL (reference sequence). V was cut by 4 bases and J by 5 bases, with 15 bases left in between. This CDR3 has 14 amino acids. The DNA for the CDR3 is TGTGCCAGCAGCCGGACAGCTGAGTCCCACGAGCAGTACTTC. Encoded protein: CASSRTAESHEQYF.

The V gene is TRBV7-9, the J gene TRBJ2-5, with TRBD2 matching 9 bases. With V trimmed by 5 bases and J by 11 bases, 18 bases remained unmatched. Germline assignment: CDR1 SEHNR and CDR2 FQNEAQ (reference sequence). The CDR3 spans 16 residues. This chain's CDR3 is CASSTREGTSSNEQYF. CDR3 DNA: TGTGCCAGCAGCACCCGCGAGGGGACTAGCTCCAATGAGCAGTACTTC.

The CDR3 is CASSHPNGGRLEQAEAFF. The CDR3 DNA is TGTGCCAGCAGCCACCCAAACGGGGGGCGCTTGGAACAAGCTGAAGCTTTCTTT. This rearrangement joins TRBV4-2 to TRBJ1-1; D might be TRBD1 (6 bases). The CDR3 has 18 amino acids. With 3 bases removed from V and 6 bases from J, the gap between germline ends came to 26 bases. The germline V gene encodes CDR1 LGHNA and CDR2 YNFKEQ.

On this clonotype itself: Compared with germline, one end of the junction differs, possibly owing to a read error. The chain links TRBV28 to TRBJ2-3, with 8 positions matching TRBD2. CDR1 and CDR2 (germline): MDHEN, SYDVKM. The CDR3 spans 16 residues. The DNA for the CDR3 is TGTGCCAGCAGTCTATCGGGGCGGGGGGCCACAGATACCCAGTATTTT. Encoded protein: CASSLSGRGATDTQYF.

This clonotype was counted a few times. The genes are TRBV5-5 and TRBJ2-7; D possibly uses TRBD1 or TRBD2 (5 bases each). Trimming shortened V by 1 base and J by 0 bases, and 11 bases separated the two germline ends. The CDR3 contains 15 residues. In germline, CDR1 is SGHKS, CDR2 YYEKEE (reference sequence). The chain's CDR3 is CASSLRTTSSYEQYF. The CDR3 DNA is TGTGCCAGCAGCTTGCGGACAACTAGCTCCTACGAGCAGTACTTC. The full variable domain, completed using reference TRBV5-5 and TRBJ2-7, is DAGVTQSPTHLIKTRGQQVTLRCSPISGHKSVSWYQQVLGQGPQFIFQYYEKEERGRGNFPDRFSARQFPNYSSELNVNALLLGDSALYLCASSLRTTSSYEQYFGPGTRLTVT.

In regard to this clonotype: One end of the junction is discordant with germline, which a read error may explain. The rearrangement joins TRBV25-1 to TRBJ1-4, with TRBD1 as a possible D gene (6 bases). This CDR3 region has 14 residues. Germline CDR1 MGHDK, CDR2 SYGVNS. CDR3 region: CASSEQGTNEILFF. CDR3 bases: TGTGCCAGCAGTGAACAGGGGACTAATGAAATACTGTTTTTT. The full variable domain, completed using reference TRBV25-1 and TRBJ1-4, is EADIYQTPRYLVIGTGKKITLECSQTMGHDKMYWYQQDPGMELHLIHYSYGVNSTEKGDLSSESTVSRIRTEHFPLTLESARPSHTSQYLCASSEQGTNEILFFGSGTQLSVL.

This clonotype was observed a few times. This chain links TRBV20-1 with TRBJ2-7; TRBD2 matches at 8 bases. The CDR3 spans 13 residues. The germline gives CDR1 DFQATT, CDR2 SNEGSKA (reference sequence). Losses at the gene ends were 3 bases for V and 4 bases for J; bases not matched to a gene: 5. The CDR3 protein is CSASQRERYEQYF. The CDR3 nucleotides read TGCAGTGCTAGTCAGCGGGAGAGGTACGAGCAGTACTTC.

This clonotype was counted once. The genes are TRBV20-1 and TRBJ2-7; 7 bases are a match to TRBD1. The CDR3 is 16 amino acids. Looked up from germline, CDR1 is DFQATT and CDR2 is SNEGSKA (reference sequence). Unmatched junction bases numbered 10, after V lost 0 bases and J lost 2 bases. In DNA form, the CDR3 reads TGCAGTGCTAGAGATGGTGACAGGGTTTACCCCTACGAGCAGTACTTC. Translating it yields CSARDGDRVYPYEQYF.

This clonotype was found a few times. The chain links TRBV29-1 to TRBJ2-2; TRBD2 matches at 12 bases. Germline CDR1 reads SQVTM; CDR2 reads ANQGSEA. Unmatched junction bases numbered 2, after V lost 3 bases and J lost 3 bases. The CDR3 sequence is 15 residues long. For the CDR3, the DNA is TGCAGCGTTGACGGGACTAGCGGGTACACCGGGGAGCTGTTTTTT. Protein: CSVDGTSGYTGELFF.

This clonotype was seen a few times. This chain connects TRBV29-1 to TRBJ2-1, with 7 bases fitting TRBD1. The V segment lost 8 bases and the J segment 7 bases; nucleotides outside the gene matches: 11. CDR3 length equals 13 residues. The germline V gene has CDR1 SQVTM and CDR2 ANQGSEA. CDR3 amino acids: CSMARGWANEQFF. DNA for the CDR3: TGCAGCATGGCCAGGGGGTGGGCGAATGAGCAGTTCTTC.

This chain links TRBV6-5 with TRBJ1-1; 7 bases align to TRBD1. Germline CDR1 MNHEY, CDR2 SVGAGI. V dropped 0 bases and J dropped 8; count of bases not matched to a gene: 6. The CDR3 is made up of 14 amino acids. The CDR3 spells CASSYSAGTVEAFF. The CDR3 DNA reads TGTGCCAGCAGTTACTCAGCCGGGACAGTGGAAGCTTTCTTT.

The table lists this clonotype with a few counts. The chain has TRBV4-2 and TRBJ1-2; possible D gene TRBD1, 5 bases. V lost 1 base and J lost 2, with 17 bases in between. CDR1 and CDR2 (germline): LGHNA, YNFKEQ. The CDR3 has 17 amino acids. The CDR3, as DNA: TGTGCCAGCAGCCAAGGGGGGGTGGACATACAGAACTATGGCTACACCTTC. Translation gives CASSQGGVDIQNYGYTF.

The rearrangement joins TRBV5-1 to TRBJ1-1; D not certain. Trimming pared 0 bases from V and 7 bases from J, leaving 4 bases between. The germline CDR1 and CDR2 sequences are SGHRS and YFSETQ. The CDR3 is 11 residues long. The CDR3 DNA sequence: TGCGCCAGCAGCTTGGGGTGTGAAGCTTTCTTT. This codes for CASSLGCEAFF.